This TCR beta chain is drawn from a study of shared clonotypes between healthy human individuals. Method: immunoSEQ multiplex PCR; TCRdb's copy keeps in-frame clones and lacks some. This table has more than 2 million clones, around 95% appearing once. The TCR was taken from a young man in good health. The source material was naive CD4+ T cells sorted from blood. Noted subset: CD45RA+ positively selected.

The CDR3 loop reads CASSPLPQTGDTEAFF. The CDR3 nucleotides are TGTGCCAGCTCACCCCTTCCCCAGACAGGGGACACTGAAGCTTTCTTT. V and J are TRBV18 and TRBJ1-1; 8 positions match TRBD1. After removal of 3 bases from V and 3 bases from J, the junction contained 9 bases not matched to a gene. Germline CDR1 is KGHSH and CDR2 is LQKENI. The CDR3 runs 16 residues.